This T cell receptor (beta chain) comes out of a study of yellow fever vaccine responses in identical twins. From the RT-PCR reads, TCRdb called clonotypes with MiXCR, one entry per CDR3 protein. The data show 30,000 to 40,000 distinct CDR3 sequences, 50% to 75% seen once. In regard to this clonotype: Its specificity is not known.

Study conclusions and caveats: A vaccine T cell response that seemed partly convergent and partly personalized was reported in twins.

The CDR3 has 16 amino acids. V dropped 0 bases and J dropped 2; count of bases not matched to a gene: 7. The germline gives CDR1 SQVTM, CDR2 ANQGSEA. The chain couples TRBV29-1 to TRBJ2-3, with TRBD2 matching 8 bases. Sequenced material: T cells from blood (PBMCs), unsorted or a sorted subset (not recorded which), taken before or after yellow fever vaccination (not recorded which). The TCR originated in a woman younger than 30 who received the yellow fever vaccine. DNA for the CDR3: TGCAGCGTTGAAGATCGGACTAGCTCCGTCACAGATACGCAGTATTTT. Amino acids: CSVEDRTSSVTDTQYF.